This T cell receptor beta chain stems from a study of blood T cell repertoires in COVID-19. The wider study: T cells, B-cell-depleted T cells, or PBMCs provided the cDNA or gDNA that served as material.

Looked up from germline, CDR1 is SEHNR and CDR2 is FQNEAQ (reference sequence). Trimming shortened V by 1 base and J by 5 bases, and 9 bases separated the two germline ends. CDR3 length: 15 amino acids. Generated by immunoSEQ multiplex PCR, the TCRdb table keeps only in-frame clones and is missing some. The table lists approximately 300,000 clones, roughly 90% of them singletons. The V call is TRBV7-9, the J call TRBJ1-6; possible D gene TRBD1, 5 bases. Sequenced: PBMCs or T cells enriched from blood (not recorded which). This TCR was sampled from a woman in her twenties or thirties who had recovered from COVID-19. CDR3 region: CASSLGAGNNSPLHF. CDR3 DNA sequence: TGTGCCAGCAGCTTAGGGGCAGGGAATAATTCACCCCTCCACTTT.